A selection of T cell receptor beta chains follows, all from one sample in a study of T cell changes during pregnancy in multiple sclerosis. The assay was immunoSEQ multiplex PCR, and TCRdb's table has in-frame clones only and misses some. The sample contains 35,000 to 45,000 clones, about 92% of which appear only once. This sample comprised peripheral blood, obtained before pregnancy. The origin of the receptors is a female donor with multiple sclerosis, enrolled in a pregnancy study. Each CDR3 is given with its conserved first and last residue. The D gene is left open where the match is weak.

12,.,TRBV6-5,TRBJ2-5,CASRQYQETQYF,TGTGCCAGCAGGCAGTACCAAGAGACCCAGTACTTC
12,TRBD1,TRBV10-3,TRBJ1-1,CATRTGLTEAFF,TGTGCCACCAGGACAGGGCTCACTGAAGCTTTCTTT
14,.,TRBV11-3,TRBJ2-2,CASSSRRGNGELFF,TGTGCCAGCAGCTCCCGACGGGGGAACGGGGAGCTGTTTTTT
16,TRBD2,TRBV27,TRBJ2-2,CASSPGLAVNTGELFF,TGTGCCAGCAGTCCAGGACTAGCGGTCAACACCGGGGAGCTGTTTTTT
17,TRBD2,TRBV6-1,TRBJ2-7,CASSEAGLAGVSYEQYF,TGTGCCAGCAGTGAAGCGGGACTAGCGGGGGTATCCTACGAGCAGTACTTC
13,.,TRBV30,TRBJ1-3,CAGTFFSGNTIYF,TGTGCCGGGACTTTTTTCTCTGGAAACACCATATATTTT
12,.,TRBV18,TRBJ2-1,CASSPRGYEQFF,TGTGCCAGCTCACCCAGGGGATATGAGCAGTTCTTC
13,TRBD1,TRBV2,TRBJ2-1,CASLPTGYNEQFF,TGTGCCAGCCTGCCGACAGGGTACAATGAGCAGTTCTTC
16,TRBD2,TRBV5-1,TRBJ2-1,CASSLEAGGGWNEQFF,TGCGCCAGCAGCTTGGAAGCGGGAGGAGGTTGGAATGAGCAGTTCTTC
15,.,TRBV4-1,TRBJ2-4,CASSQGLSGKNIQYF,TGCGCCAGCAGCCAAGGGTTGTCCGGCAAAAACATTCAGTACTTC
12,TRBD1,TRBV11-2,TRBJ1-1,CASSSQGARAFF,TGTGCCAGCAGCTCTCAGGGGGCGCGAGCTTTCTTT
15,.,TRBV18,TRBJ1-1,CASSSLRDPGTEAFF,TGTGCCAGCTCATCCCTCAGAGACCCGGGCACTGAAGCTTTCTTT
15,.,TRBV19,TRBJ1-3,CASSPFTGPGDTIYF,TGTGCCAGTAGTCCTTTTACAGGGCCTGGGGACACCATATATTTT
14,.,TRBV6-6,TRBJ2-7,CASSYRLRGDEQYF,TGTGCCAGCAGTTACCGTCTTAGAGGAGACGAGCAGTACTTC
15,.,TRBV10-1,TRBJ2-1,CASSESRAGIHEQFF,TGCGCCAGCAGTGAGTCGAGGGCGGGGATCCATGAGCAGTTCTTC
15,.,TRBV5-1,TRBJ2-3,CASSLALTSTDTQYF,TGCGCCAGCAGCTTGGCTCTAACTAGCACAGATACGCAGTATTTT